This section outlines one T cell receptor beta chain sequence together with its context. Enrolled through a virtual design, the participants were between 18 and 89 years of age and came from 24 US areas. In Cohort 3, a recovered donor had either two negative PCRs, clearance, or symptom resolution. This entry comes from a study of blood T cell repertoires in COVID-19. Sequenced by immunoSEQ multiplex PCR; TCRdb stores in-frame clones only, minus some. Among hundreds of thousands of clones, more than 80% were seen once, and the ten largest hold roughly 1.1%. Sequences were obtained from PBMCs or T cells enriched from blood (not recorded which). The TCR originated in a man aged 25-40 years who had recovered from COVID-19.

In nucleotides, the CDR3 is TGTGCCAGCAGTTCGCAGGGAATCAGCACAGATACGCAGTATTTT. As protein: CASSSQGISTDTQYF. The chain carries TRBV27 and TRBJ2-3, with D possibly being TRBD1 (5 bases). Germline CDR1 reads MNHEY; CDR2 reads SMNVEV (reference sequence). The CDR3 extends over 15 amino acids. V dropped 4 bases and J dropped 0 bases, with 11 bases sitting between them.